The rows below give T cell receptor beta chains drawn from one sample of a study of beta chain features in type 1 diabetes. TCRdb's table, derived via immunoSEQ multiplex PCR, lists solely in-frame clones and lacks some. The sample comprises hundreds of thousands of clones, about an eighth of which are singletons, and less than 0.025% rests with the top ten. Material for sequencing was naive CD4+ T cells from blood. These receptor sequences come from a man aged 18 to 30 with type 1 diabetes. CDR3s include the opening cysteine and the closing phenylalanine or tryptophan. A D gene is named only where the DNA matches it firmly. The listing skips clone size in some rows; elsewhere it reads once, few, many or a size class.

V,J,size,length,D,DNA,CDR3
TRBV6-6,TRBJ2-1,NA,16,NA,TGTGCCAGCAGTTACGGCCTACTACCGTACAATAATGAGCAGTTCTTC,CASSYGLLPYNNEQFF
TRBV7-2,TRBJ2-1,few,16,TRBD2,TGTGCCAGCAGCTTAGAGAGCGGGGTATCCTACAATGAGCAGTTCTTC,CASSLESGVSYNEQFF
TRBV10-3,TRBJ2-2,NA,14,NA,TGTGCCATCAGTGATATTACCCTCACCGGGGAGCTGTTTTTT,CAISDITLTGELFF
TRBV4-1,TRBJ1-5,few,14,NA,TGCGCCAGCAGAGACTCTGGGTCCTCTCAGCCCCAGCATTTT,CASRDSGSSQPQHF
TRBV29-1,TRBJ1-1,NA,15,NA,TGCAGCGTTGACCGCGGACGGAACCCGAACACTGAAGCTTTCTTT,CSVDRGRNPNTEAFF
TRBV11-2,TRBJ2-7,NA,16,NA,TGTGCCAGCAGTTACCGGAGGGCGGGGGACAACTACGAGCAGTACTTC,CASSYRRAGDNYEQYF
TRBV29-1,TRBJ2-1,few,10,NA,TGCAGCGCCAAGTCCGATGAGCAGTTCTTC,CSAKSDEQFF
TRBV29-1,TRBJ1-2,NA,12,NA,TGCAGCGTTGTAACAGACAACTATGGCTACACCTTC,CSVVTDNYGYTF
TRBV6-5,TRBJ1-3,NA,15,NA,TGTGCCAGCAGTTCACCGGGACGCCGTGGAAACACCATATATTTT,CASSSPGRRGNTIYF
TRBV29-1,TRBJ2-7,few,12,TRBD1,TGCAGCGTTGAGGGGGACAGCTACGAGCAGTACTTC,CSVEGDSYEQYF
TRBV11-2,TRBJ2-3,NA,14,NA,TGTGCCAGCAGCTTGGGGGACACCTTAGATACGCAGTATTTT,CASSLGDTLDTQYF
TRBV7-6,TRBJ2-3,NA,18,NA,TGTGCCAGCAGCTTAGCGCTGTTGGGGGGCCGGAGCACAGATACGCAGTATTTT,CASSLALLGGRSTDTQYF
TRBV11-1,TRBJ2-3,few,16,TRBD2,TGTGCCAGCAGCTTCGGGACTAGCGGCAGGGTGGATACGCAGTATTTT,CASSFGTSGRVDTQYF
TRBV30,TRBJ2-3,NA,13,TRBD1,TGTGCCTGGACCCGACAGGGCCCAGATACGCAGTATTTT,CAWTRQGPDTQYF
TRBV5-1,TRBJ2-1,NA,15,TRBD1,TGCGCCAGCAGCTTGGCCAGGACAGGGTACAATGAGCAGTTCTTC,CASSLARTGYNEQFF
TRBV29-1,TRBJ2-5,NA,13,TRBD1,TGCAGCGTTGCCACAGGGGTACGGGAGACCCAGTACTTC,CSVATGVRETQYF
TRBV9,TRBJ2-7,NA,14,TRBD2,TGTGCCAGCAGCGTAGGGGAGGGTTCCTACGAGCAGTACTTC,CASSVGEGSYEQYF
TRBV28,TRBJ2-7,NA,15,TRBD2,TGTGCCAGCAGTTTCCCCGGACTAGCCATCTACGAGCAGTACTTC,CASSFPGLAIYEQYF
TRBV7-8,TRBJ2-1,NA,13,TRBD1,TGTGCCAGCAGCTTTGGGACAGGGAATGAGCAGTTCTTC,CASSFGTGNEQFF
TRBV6-5,TRBJ2-5,few,13,NA,TGTGCCAGCAGGCGCGGGGTAGCCGAGACCCAGTACTTC,CASRRGVAETQYF
TRBV30,TRBJ1-4,NA,15,NA,TGTGCCTGGAGTCACAAGGAAGGGGCTAATGAAAAACTGTTTTTT,CAWSHKEGANEKLFF
TRBV10-3,TRBJ2-7,NA,16,NA,TGTGCCATCAGTGAGGGGCTTGGTCGGGGCACCTACGAGCAGTACTTC,CAISEGLGRGTYEQYF